One sample yielded the 17 T cell receptor beta chains listed below, sequenced in a study of draining lymph node invasion in breast cancer (dated by TCRdb to 2020 to 2021). The method behind the library was bulk RNA-seq. These reads were obtained on an Illumina HiSeq 2500. Starting from the raw public reads, TCRdb applied fastp trimming at Q25, assembled clones with MiXCR and retained in-frame beta chains. Each entry merges the rows of one CDR3 protein and shows their most common DNA and genes. The sample yields almost 3,000 distinct CDR3 sequences; around four fifths were counted once. The ten largest make up approximately 10% of the sample. Memory conventional CD4 T cells were sorted as CD4+ CD45RA- CD25- cells. Sequenced: sorted memory CD4+ effector T cells from a lymph node. Per the publication, the cell subset or site label means: CD45RA-negative sorted CD4+ T cells (memory Tconv or effector/memory Treg). These receptors were taken from a female donor with luminal breast cancer.

The gene calls are TRBV5-1 and TRBJ2-6, with D perhaps TRBD1 (5 bases). Per the germline V gene, CDR1 is SGHRS and CDR2 is YFSETQ. The CDR3 extends over 16 amino acids. Trimming took off 4 bases at V and 0 bases at J, with 11 bases between the two ends. The DNA of the CDR3 is TGCGCCAGCAGCCAGACAGCTAACTCTGGGGCCAACGTCCTGACTTTC. Translating gives CASSQTANSGANVLTF.

The chain recombines TRBV7-2 with TRBJ2-5; D possibly corresponds to TRBD2 (6 bases). CDR3 size: 15 residues. V lost 4 bases and J 3 bases, leaving 15 bases between the germline ends. Germline V gene data show CDR1 as SGHTA and CDR2 as FQGNSA. The CDR3 spells CASSSPLAGKETQYF. The CDR3 coding sequence is TGTGCCAGCAGCTCCCCCCTGGCGGGGAAAGAGACCCAGTACTTC.

The chain uses TRBV2 and TRBJ1-4; D unclear. The germline CDR1 and CDR2 sequences are SNHLY and FYNNEI. CDR3 length equals 14 residues. V dropped 5 bases and J dropped 7 bases, with 14 bases sitting between them. The CDR3 loop is CASSKSGFGEKLFF. In DNA, the CDR3 is TGTGCCAGCAGTAAGTCGGGTTTCGGTGAAAAACTGTTTTTT.

The chain links TRBV5-1 to TRBJ2-7, with TRBD2 as a possible D gene (8 bases). CDR1 SGHRS and CDR2 YFSETQ come from the germline V gene. V was trimmed by 4 bases and J by 7 bases, leaving 21 bases between them. This CDR3 contains 15 residues. CDR3 amino acids: CASSPGGDRVLEQYF. The CDR3 DNA reads as TGCGCCAGCAGCCCGGGAGGGGACAGAGTGCTGGAGCAGTACTTC.

This chain links TRBV20-1 with TRBJ2-7, with D perhaps given as TRBD1 or TRBD2 (6 bases each). CDR1 and CDR2 (germline): DFQATT, SNEGSKA (reference sequence). V was shortened by 0 bases and J by 2 bases, with 11 bases between the two germline ends. The CDR3 covers 14 residues. Here the CDR3 DNA reads TGCAGTGCTAGAGATTGGAGGGGGACCTACGAGCAGTACTTC. It codes for CSARDWRGTYEQYF.

The chain joins TRBV5-1 to TRBJ1-1; D unclear. Trimming left V 2 bases short and J 5 bases short, with 13 bases between. Germline V gene lookup returns CDR1 SGHRS and CDR2 YFSETQ. This CDR3 is 14 amino acids long. The CDR3 reads CASSFVPIETEAFF. Written as DNA, the CDR3 is TGCGCCAGCAGCTTCGTCCCCATCGAGACTGAAGCTTTCTTT. Drawing the rest from reference TRBV5-1 and TRBJ1-1, the complete variable domain is KAGVTQTPRYLIKTRGQQVTLSCSPISGHRSVSWYQQTPGQGLQFLFEYFSETQRNKGNFPGRFSGRQFSNSRSEMNVSTLELGDSALYLCASSFVPIETEAFFGQGTRLTVV.

This clonotype was observed a single time. The CDR3 loop reads CASSRDRNQPQHF. CDR3 DNA sequence: TGTGCCAGCAGTAGGGACAGGAATCAGCCCCAGCATTTT. The V and J genes are TRBV12-3 or TRBV12-4 and TRBJ1-5; 8 bases agree with TRBD1. V shed 5 bases, J shed 4 bases, and the junction held 1 base outside the gene matches. There are 13 residues in the CDR3.

The V gene is TRBV24-1, the J gene TRBJ2-1, with D unresolved. CDR1 and CDR2 from the germline V gene are KGHDR and SFDVKD. V lost 4 bases and J lost 0, with 9 bases in between. This CDR3 contains 15 residues. The CDR3: CATSDPVSSYNEQFF. In DNA form, the CDR3 reads TGTGCCACCAGTGACCCGGTTAGCTCCTACAATGAGCAGTTCTTC.

The rearrangement uses TRBV4-2 and TRBJ2-7; 7 bases match TRBD1. Germline values: CDR1 LGHNA, CDR2 YNFKEQ. CDR3 length: 13 amino acids. V was clipped by 3 bases and J by 3 bases; unmatched bases: 2. The CDR3 reads CASSQHRGYEQYF. Written as DNA, the CDR3 is TGTGCCAGCAGCCAGCACAGGGGCTACGAGCAGTACTTC.

The chain employs TRBV28 and TRBJ2-5, with 8 bases aligning to TRBD1. This CDR3 region has 14 residues. Looked up from germline, CDR1 is MDHEN and CDR2 is SYDVKM. V was pared by 6 bases and J by 5 bases, with 8 bases of the junction left unmatched. In nucleotides, the CDR3 is TGTGCCAGCAGCCGCCGGACAGGGAGGGAGACCCAGTACTTC. The encoded protein is CASSRRTGRETQYF.

V gene TRBV21-1 combines with J gene TRBJ2-3; whether TRBD2, the table's D call, matches the DNA was not checked. TRBV21-1 is annotated as a pseudogene. CDR3 length: 18 residues. The CDR3 coding sequence is TGTGCCAGCAGCAAAGTGAGGACTAGCGGGAGGGTTGCGGATACGCAGTATTTT. It is translated as CASSKVRTSGRVADTQYF.

The CDR3 nucleotides are TGTGCCATCAAAGGGGAGCGGACCACCTACGAGCAGTACTTC. Its translation: CAIKGERTTYEQYF. The chain couples TRBV10-3 to TRBJ2-7; tentatively, D is TRBD1 or TRBD2 (5 bases each). The CDR3 sequence is 14 residues long. V was shortened by 7 bases and J by 2 bases, with 15 bases between the two germline ends. Per the germline V gene, CDR1 is ENHRY and CDR2 is SYGVKD.

The V gene is TRBV3-1, the J gene TRBJ1-2; 7 bases agree with TRBD1. The CDR3 is made up of 13 amino acids. The germline V gene encodes CDR1 LGHDT and CDR2 YNNKEL (reference sequence). Trimming at V came to 3 bases and at J to 8 bases, leaving 6 bases not matched to a gene. CDR3 sequence reads: CASSHLQGEGYTF. In DNA form, the CDR3 reads TGTGCCAGCAGCCACCTTCAGGGGGAGGGCTACACCTTC.

The rearrangement links TRBV5-6 to TRBJ1-1; D gene uncertain. This CDR3 spans 14 amino acids. V lost 0 bases to trimming and J lost 1 base, with 7 bases between them. Germline loops: CDR1 SGHDT, CDR2 YYEEEE. The CDR3 loop is CASSLGRQNTEAFF. The CDR3 DNA reads TGTGCCAGCAGCTTGGGCCGGCAGAACACTGAAGCTTTCTTT.

V and J are TRBV20-1 and TRBJ1-1; unclear D gene. The CDR3 runs 13 residues. V lost 5 bases to trimming and J lost 1 base, with 11 bases between them. The germline V gene has CDR1 DFQATT and CDR2 SNEGSKA (reference sequence). The CDR3 nucleotides read TGCAGTGCTCCCCGCAGGACGAACACTGAAGCTTTCTTT. The encoded protein is CSAPRRTNTEAFF.

The V and J genes are TRBV10-3 and TRBJ2-3, with 12 nucleotides matching TRBD2. This CDR3 is built from 16 residues. The V and J ends lost 4 bases and 4 bases, in that order; junction bases with no gene match: 6. CDR1 and CDR2 from the germline V gene are ENHRY and SYGVKD. CDR3 region: CAISGTSGRLSDTQYF. The DNA for the CDR3 is TGTGCCATCAGTGGTACTAGCGGGAGGTTATCAGATACGCAGTATTTT.

This clonotype came up a few times. The chain couples TRBV18 to TRBJ1-1, with D unclear. The CDR3 totals 14 residues. V lost 5 bases and J 3 bases, leaving 13 bases between the germline ends. Germline V gene data show CDR1 as KGHSH and CDR2 as LQKENI. The DNA for the CDR3 is TGTGCCAGCTCATTCTCGGTTAAGGACACTGAAGCTTTCTTT. It specifies CASSFSVKDTEAFF. The whole variable domain, filled in from reference TRBV18 and TRBJ1-1, reads NAGVMQNPRHLVRRRGQEARLRCSPMKGHSHVYWYRQLPEEGLKFMVYLQKENIIDESGMPKERFSAEFPKEGPSILRIQQVVRGDSAAYFCASSFSVKDTEAFFGQGTRLTVV.